This T cell receptor beta chain stems from a study of T-cell reconstitution after alpha-beta-depleted transplantation in children. Study results and limitations: For some patients, TCRbeta diversity was high at day 60 because of recipient T cells and thymic progenitors that survived.

Using unique molecular identifiers, the investigators prepared the TCRbeta library. Via MiXCR, TCRdb re-called the PCR reads, giving one row per CDR3 protein. The data hold about 200,000 distinct CDR3 sequences, with 5% to 6.5% observed a single time. The CDR3 spans 15 residues. V was clipped by 4 bases and J by 2 bases, with 14 bases between them. In germline, CDR1 is SGHTA, CDR2 FQGNSA. Worth noting for this clonotype: Its antigen is undetermined.

This specimen was PBMCs, taken before TCRalphabeta/CD19-depleted stem cell transplant. V usage is TRBV7-2 and J usage is TRBJ2-5; D possibly uses TRBD1 or TRBD2 (5 bases each). The sequence was obtained from a girl under two years old with combined immunodeficiency, due to receive a stem cell transplant. The CDR3 nucleotides read TGTGCCAGCAGCTCCGACAGCGGATGGCAAGAGACCCAGTACTTC. Protein sequence: CASSSDSGWQETQYF. Filled out from reference TRBV7-2 and TRBJ2-5, the complete variable domain reads GAGVSQSPSNKVTEKGKDVELRCDPISGHTALYWYRQSLGQGLEFLIYFQGNSAPDKSGLPSDRFSAERTGGSVSTLTIQRTQQEDSAVYLCASSSDSGWQETQYFGPGTRLLVL.